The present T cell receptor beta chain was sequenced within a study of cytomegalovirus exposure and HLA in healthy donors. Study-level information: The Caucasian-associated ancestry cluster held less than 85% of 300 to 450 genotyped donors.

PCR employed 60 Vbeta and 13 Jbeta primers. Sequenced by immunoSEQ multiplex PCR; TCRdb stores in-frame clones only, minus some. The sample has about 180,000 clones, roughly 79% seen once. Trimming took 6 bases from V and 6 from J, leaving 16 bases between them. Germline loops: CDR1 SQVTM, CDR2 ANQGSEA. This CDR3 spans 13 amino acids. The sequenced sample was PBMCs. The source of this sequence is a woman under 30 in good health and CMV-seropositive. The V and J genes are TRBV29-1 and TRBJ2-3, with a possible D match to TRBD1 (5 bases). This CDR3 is CSVPTQGWDTQYF. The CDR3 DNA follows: TGCAGCGTGCCGACTCAGGGTTGGGATACGCAGTATTTT.